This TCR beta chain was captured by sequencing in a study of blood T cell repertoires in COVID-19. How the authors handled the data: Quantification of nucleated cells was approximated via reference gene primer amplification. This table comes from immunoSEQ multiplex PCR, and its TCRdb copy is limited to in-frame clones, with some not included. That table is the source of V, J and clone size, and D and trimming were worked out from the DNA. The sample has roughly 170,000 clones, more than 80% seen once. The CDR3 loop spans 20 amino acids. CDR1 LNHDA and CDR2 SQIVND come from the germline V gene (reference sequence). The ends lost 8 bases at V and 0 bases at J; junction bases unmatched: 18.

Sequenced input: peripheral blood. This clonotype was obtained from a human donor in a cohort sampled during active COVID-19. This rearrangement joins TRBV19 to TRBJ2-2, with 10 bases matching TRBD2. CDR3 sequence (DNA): TGTGCCAGTGACCCCCGGGGGGCTAGCGGGGGACCTACGAACACCGGGGAGCTGTTTTTT. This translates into CASDPRGASGGPTNTGELFF.